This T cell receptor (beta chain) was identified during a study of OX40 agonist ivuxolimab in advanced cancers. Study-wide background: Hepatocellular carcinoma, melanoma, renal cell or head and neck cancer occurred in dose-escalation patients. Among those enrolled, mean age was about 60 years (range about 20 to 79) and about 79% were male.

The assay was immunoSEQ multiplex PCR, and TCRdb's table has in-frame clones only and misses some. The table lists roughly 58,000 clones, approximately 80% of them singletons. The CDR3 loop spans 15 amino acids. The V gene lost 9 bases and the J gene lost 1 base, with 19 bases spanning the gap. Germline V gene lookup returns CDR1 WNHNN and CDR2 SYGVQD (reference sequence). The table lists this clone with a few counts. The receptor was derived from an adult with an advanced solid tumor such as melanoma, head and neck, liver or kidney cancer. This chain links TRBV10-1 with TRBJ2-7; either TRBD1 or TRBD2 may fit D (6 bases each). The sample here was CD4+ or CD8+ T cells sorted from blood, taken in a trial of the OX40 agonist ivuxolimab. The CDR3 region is CASPLGGPRSYEQYF. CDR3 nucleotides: TGCGCCAGTCCCCTAGGGGGGCCACGTTCCTACGAGCAGTACTTC.